This is a list of T cell receptor beta chains from one sample in a study of cytomegalovirus exposure and HLA in healthy donors. This table comes from immunoSEQ multiplex PCR, and its TCRdb copy is limited to in-frame clones, with some not included. The sample includes fewer than 250,000 clones, 86% of them seen just once. Sequencing was done on a sample of PBMCs. The receptors stem from a woman under 30 in good health and CMV-seronegative. Both conserved end residues are part of each CDR3. Fields, in order: D gene, clone size, V gene, J gene, CDR3 DNA, CDR3 protein. The D gene is left open where the match is weak. The size of a clone is reported for some rows only, either as once, few or many, or as a class for expanded clones.

D gene: .
clone size: .
V gene: TRBV7-9
J gene: TRBJ2-1
CDR3 DNA: TGTGCCAGCAGCTCTCTCAATGAGCAGTTCTTC
CDR3 protein: CASSSLNEQFF

D gene: TRBD2
clone size: .
V gene: TRBV5-1
J gene: TRBJ2-1
CDR3 DNA: TGCGCCAGCACAGCCCTAGCGGGAGGTAGAAGGTCCTACAATGAGCAGTTCTTC
CDR3 protein: CASTALAGGRRSYNEQFF

D gene: .
clone size: .
V gene: TRBV5-4
J gene: TRBJ2-5
CDR3 DNA: TGTGCCAGCAGCGCAGGGATCCAAGAGACCCAGTACTTC
CDR3 protein: CASSAGIQETQYF

D gene: TRBD2
clone size: .
V gene: TRBV6-4
J gene: TRBJ2-1
CDR3 DNA: TGTGCCAGCAGTGGCCTAGCGGGACTATACAATGAGCAGTTCTTC
CDR3 protein: CASSGLAGLYNEQFF

D gene: .
clone size: .
V gene: TRBV5-4
J gene: TRBJ1-4
CDR3 DNA: TGTGCCAGCAGCTTGGGAGGGGGGGGAAATGAAAAACTGTTTTTT
CDR3 protein: CASSLGGGGNEKLFF

D gene: .
clone size: .
V gene: TRBV6-5
J gene: TRBJ2-7
CDR3 DNA: TGTGCCAGCAGTATGACAGGCCGGTACGAGCAGTACTTC
CDR3 protein: CASSMTGRYEQYF

D gene: .
clone size: .
V gene: TRBV6-4
J gene: TRBJ2-7
CDR3 DNA: TGTGCCAGCAGTGTCGGACAAGGGGCTACCTACGAGCAGTACTTC
CDR3 protein: CASSVGQGATYEQYF

D gene: TRBD2
clone size: .
V gene: TRBV11-1
J gene: TRBJ2-3
CDR3 DNA: TGTGCCAGCAGCTTTCTAGCGGGAGTCGTAGCAGATACGCAGTATTTT
CDR3 protein: CASSFLAGVVADTQYF

D gene: .
clone size: .
V gene: TRBV15
J gene: TRBJ1-5
CDR3 DNA: TGTGCCACCAGGCAGCGTGTGGCAGATAATATCAATCAGCCCCAGCATTTT
CDR3 protein: CATRQRVADNINQPQHF

D gene: TRBD2
clone size: .
V gene: TRBV13
J gene: TRBJ2-1
CDR3 DNA: TGTGCCAGCAGCCTCTACGGACTAGCGGCCTCCTACAATGAGCAGTTCTTC
CDR3 protein: CASSLYGLAASYNEQFF

D gene: .
clone size: .
V gene: TRBV15
J gene: TRBJ1-4
CDR3 DNA: TGTGCCACCAGCAGAGGTCAGGGGCCAACTAATGAAAAACTGTTTTTT
CDR3 protein: CATSRGQGPTNEKLFF

D gene: .
clone size: .
V gene: TRBV2
J gene: TRBJ2-4
CDR3 DNA: TGTGCCAGCAGTGGTACAGATATAGCCAAAAACATTCAGTACTTC
CDR3 protein: CASSGTDIAKNIQYF

D gene: TRBD1
clone size: .
V gene: TRBV6-5
J gene: TRBJ2-7
CDR3 DNA: TGTGCCAGCAGGGGACAGGGGTTTAACGAGCAGTACTTC
CDR3 protein: CASRGQGFNEQYF

D gene: TRBD2
clone size: few
V gene: TRBV7-9
J gene: TRBJ2-7
CDR3 DNA: TGTGCCAGCAGCTTAACATCGGCGGGAGAAGATTCCGAGCAGTACTTC
CDR3 protein: CASSLTSAGEDSEQYF

D gene: .
clone size: .
V gene: TRBV21-1
J gene: TRBJ2-1
CDR3 DNA: TGTGCCAGCAGCAAAGCGCTGAGGACAAATTTCTCCTACAATGAGCAGTTCTTC
CDR3 protein: CASSKALRTNFSYNEQFF

D gene: .
clone size: .
V gene: TRBV9
J gene: TRBJ1-1
CDR3 DNA: TGTGCCAGCAGCGTAGGGGGAGAGAACACTGAAGCTTTCTTT
CDR3 protein: CASSVGGENTEAFF

D gene: TRBD1
clone size: .
V gene: TRBV19
J gene: TRBJ2-1
CDR3 DNA: TGTGCCAGTAGTAGCAGGGGGTCCTACAATGAGCAGTTCTTC
CDR3 protein: CASSSRGSYNEQFF

D gene: .
clone size: .
V gene: TRBV12-5
J gene: TRBJ2-1
CDR3 DNA: TGTGCTAGTGGTTTGGTCGAAGCGTTCTTC
CDR3 protein: CASGLVEAFF

D gene: TRBD1
clone size: .
V gene: TRBV7-2
J gene: TRBJ1-5
CDR3 DNA: TGTGCCAGCAGTCCTGGGACAGGGGCTCAGCCCCAGCATTTT
CDR3 protein: CASSPGTGAQPQHF

D gene: TRBD2
clone size: .
V gene: TRBV13
J gene: TRBJ2-7
CDR3 DNA: TGTGCCAGCAGCCCAGCCCCCAGGCTAGCGGGATCCTACGAGCAGTACTTC
CDR3 protein: CASSPAPRLAGSYEQYF

D gene: TRBD1
clone size: once
V gene: TRBV5-8
J gene: TRBJ1-2
CDR3 DNA: TGTGCCAGCACCCCGGGACAGGGGTCTGGCTACACCTTC
CDR3 protein: CASTPGQGSGYTF

D gene: .
clone size: .
V gene: TRBV11-2
J gene: TRBJ2-7
CDR3 DNA: TGTGCCAGCAGCTTAGAAGGGACATCCTACGGCGGGCAGTACTTC
CDR3 protein: CASSLEGTSYGGQYF

D gene: TRBD1
clone size: .
V gene: TRBV11-2
J gene: TRBJ1-2
CDR3 DNA: TGTGCCAGCAGCTGGGGACAGGTGAACTATGGCTACACCTTC
CDR3 protein: CASSWGQVNYGYTF

D gene: .
clone size: .
V gene: TRBV2
J gene: TRBJ2-1
CDR3 DNA: TGTGCCAGCAGTCCTCGAACAGGGACCTACAATGAGCAGTTCTTC
CDR3 protein: CASSPRTGTYNEQFF

D gene: .
clone size: .
V gene: TRBV11-2
J gene: TRBJ2-2
CDR3 DNA: TGTGCCAGCGCCCCGCTACCGGGTCTCCGGAACACCGGGGAGCTGTTTTTT
CDR3 protein: CASAPLPGLRNTGELFF

D gene: TRBD1
clone size: .
V gene: TRBV19
J gene: TRBJ2-5
CDR3 DNA: TGTGCCAGTAGTTGGGGACAGGCGAAAGAGACCCAGTACTTC
CDR3 protein: CASSWGQAKETQYF

D gene: .
clone size: .
V gene: TRBV30
J gene: TRBJ2-1
CDR3 DNA: TGTGCCTGGAGGGGCGGGGTGTACAATGAGCAGTTCTTC
CDR3 protein: CAWRGGVYNEQFF

D gene: .
clone size: .
V gene: TRBV14
J gene: TRBJ1-1
CDR3 DNA: TGTGCCAGCAGCCAAGAATGGGGGGGGTCCGCTGAAGCTTTCTTT
CDR3 protein: CASSQEWGGSAEAFF

D gene: .
clone size: once
V gene: TRBV2
J gene: TRBJ1-2
CDR3 DNA: TGTGCCAGCAGTGTAGTCAAATACTATGGCTACACCTTC
CDR3 protein: CASSVVKYYGYTF

D gene: .
clone size: .
V gene: TRBV25-1
J gene: TRBJ1-1
CDR3 DNA: TGTGCCAGCAGTGACTTCATCCTGGGCGGGGGGAATCCTGAAGCTTTCTTT
CDR3 protein: CASSDFILGGGNPEAFF

D gene: TRBD1
clone size: once
V gene: TRBV27
J gene: TRBJ1-5
CDR3 DNA: TGTGCCAGCAGGACGGACAGGGGGGTGGGTCAGCCCCAGCATTTT
CDR3 protein: CASRTDRGVGQPQHF

D gene: .
clone size: .
V gene: TRBV5-1
J gene: TRBJ2-1
CDR3 DNA: TGCGCCAGCGGCCGGGACAACCTTGGGGATGAGCAGTTCTTC
CDR3 protein: CASGRDNLGDEQFF